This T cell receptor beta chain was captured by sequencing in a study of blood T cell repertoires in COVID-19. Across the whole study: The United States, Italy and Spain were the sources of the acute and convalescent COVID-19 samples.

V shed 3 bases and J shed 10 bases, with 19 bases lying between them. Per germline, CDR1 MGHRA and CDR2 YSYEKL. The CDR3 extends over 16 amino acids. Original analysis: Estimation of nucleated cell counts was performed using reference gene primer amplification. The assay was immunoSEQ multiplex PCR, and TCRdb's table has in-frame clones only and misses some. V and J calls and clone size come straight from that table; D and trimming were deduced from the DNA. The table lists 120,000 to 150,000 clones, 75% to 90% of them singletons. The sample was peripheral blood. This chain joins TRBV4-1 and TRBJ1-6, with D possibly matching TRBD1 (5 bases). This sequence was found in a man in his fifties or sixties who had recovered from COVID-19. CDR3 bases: TGCGCCAGCAGCCAGTACCTGGGGCAGCTAAACTCACCCCTCCACTTT. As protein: CASSQYLGQLNSPLHF.